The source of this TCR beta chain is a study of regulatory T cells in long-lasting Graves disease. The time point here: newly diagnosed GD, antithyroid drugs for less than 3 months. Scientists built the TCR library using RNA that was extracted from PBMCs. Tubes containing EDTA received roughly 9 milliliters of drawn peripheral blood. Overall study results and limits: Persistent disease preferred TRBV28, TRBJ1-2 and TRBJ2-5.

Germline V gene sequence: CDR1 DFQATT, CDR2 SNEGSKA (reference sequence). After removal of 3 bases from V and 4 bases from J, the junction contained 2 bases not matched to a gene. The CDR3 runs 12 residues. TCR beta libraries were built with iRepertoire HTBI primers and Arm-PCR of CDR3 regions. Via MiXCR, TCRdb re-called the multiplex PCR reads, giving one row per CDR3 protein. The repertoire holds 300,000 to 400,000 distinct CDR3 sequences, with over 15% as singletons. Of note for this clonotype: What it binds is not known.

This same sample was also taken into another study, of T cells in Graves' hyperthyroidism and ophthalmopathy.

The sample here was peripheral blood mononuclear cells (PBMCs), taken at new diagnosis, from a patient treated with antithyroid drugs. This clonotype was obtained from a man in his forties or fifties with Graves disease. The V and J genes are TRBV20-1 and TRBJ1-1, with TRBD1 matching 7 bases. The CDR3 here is CSASRTGTEAFF. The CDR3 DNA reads TGCAGTGCTAGCCGGACAGGCACTGAAGCTTTCTTT.